These 22 T cell receptor beta chains were all obtained from the same sample, sequenced in a study of blood T cell repertoires in COVID-19. Measured with immunoSEQ multiplex PCR; TCRdb has only the in-frame clones, and not every one. The sample carries about 270,000 clones, 75% to 90% recorded once. Sequencing used PBMCs or T cells enriched from blood (not recorded which). The receptors were gathered from a woman under 30 who had recovered from COVID-19.

The rearrangement links TRBV5-1 to TRBJ1-1; no definite D call. The germline V gene encodes CDR1 SGHRS and CDR2 YFSETQ. Trimming left V 0 bases short and J 0 bases short, with 6 bases between. The CDR3 is made up of 14 amino acids. The CDR3 region has the DNA TGCGCCAGCAGCTTGGACGGTTTGAACACTGAAGCTTTCTTT. As protein: CASSLDGLNTEAFF.

The chain links TRBV10-1 to TRBJ1-1; perhaps TRBD1 as D (5 bases). The CDR3 loop spans 14 amino acids. The V and J ends lost 4 bases and 1 base respectively, with 10 bases between them. CDR1 is WNHNN and CDR2 is SYGVQD in the germline V gene (reference sequence). CDR3 DNA sequence: TGCGCCAGCAGTGCCTCGACAGCGAACACTGAAGCTTTCTTT. Its translation: CASSASTANTEAFF.

The chain combines TRBV28 with TRBJ1-2; maybe TRBD1 (5 bases). V lost 5 bases to trimming and J lost 5 bases, with 15 bases between them. This CDR3 is 14 amino acids long. From germline, CDR1 is MDHEN and CDR2 SYDVKM. The CDR3 coding sequence is TGTGCCAGCAGTCCCCGCAGGGCTATTTATGGCTACACCTTC. Protein sequence: CASSPRRAIYGYTF.

The rearrangement links TRBV7-9 to TRBJ1-2; D is ambiguous. The V gene's germline CDR1 is SEHNR and CDR2 FQNEAQ (reference sequence). Trimming took off 1 base at V and 5 bases at J, with 11 bases between the two ends. The CDR3 has 14 residues. The CDR3 bases are TGTGCCAGCAGCTTAGTCGGCGGAACATATGGCTACACCTTC. Encoded protein: CASSLVGGTYGYTF.

This chain joins TRBV11-3 and TRBJ1-1; D perhaps matches TRBD1 (6 bases). Germline lookup yields CDR1 SGHNT and CDR2 YENEEA. V was trimmed by 9 bases and J by 6 bases, leaving 29 bases between them. CDR3 length equals 17 residues. CDR3 DNA: TGTGCCAGGGCCCTCCCTAGTTTTCCTCAGGGGCGGGCTGAAGCTTTCTTT. It encodes CARALPSFPQGRAEAFF.

The rearrangement joins TRBV7-3 to TRBJ1-6; D possibly corresponds to TRBD1 (6 bases). The CDR3 consists of 15 residues. Germline V CDR1 and CDR2: SGHTA, FQGTGA. Trimming stripped 5 bases from V and 10 bases from J, with 18 bases between. The CDR3 DNA follows: TGTGCCAGCAGCCTGGGCAGGGGCCCGCTGTCACCCCTCCACTTT. As protein: CASSLGRGPLSPLHF.

The chain is built from TRBV5-1 and TRBJ1-2; D may be TRBD1 (5 bases). The germline gives CDR1 SGHRS, CDR2 YFSETQ. V was shortened by 5 bases and J by 4 bases, with 12 bases between the two germline ends. The CDR3 has 13 amino acids. The CDR3 loop reads CASRPGIVYGYTF. Here the CDR3 DNA reads TGCGCCAGCAGGCCAGGGATTGTCTATGGCTACACCTTC.

The chain couples TRBV30 to TRBJ1-6; D gene ambiguous. Per germline, CDR1 GTSNPN and CDR2 SVGIG (reference sequence). The CDR3 length is 12 residues. The germline V and J ends were trimmed by 6 bases and 10 bases, with 13 bases remaining between them. The CDR3 sequence is CACRREESPLHF. In DNA, the CDR3 is TGTGCCTGCAGGAGGGAGGAATCACCCCTCCACTTT.

This CDR3 reads CASSGQGWDEQFF. CDR3 nucleotides: TGTGCCAGCAGCGGACAGGGTTGGGACGAGCAGTTCTTC. The rearrangement joins TRBV9 to TRBJ2-1; 7 bases are shared with TRBD1. CDR1 and CDR2 (germline): SGDLS, YYNGEE. CDR3 length: 13 residues. V was pared by 3 bases and J by 10 bases, with 7 bases of the junction left unmatched.

The chain links TRBV30 to TRBJ1-3, with 7 bases matching TRBD1. The CDR3 loop spans 14 amino acids. After removal of 1 base from V and 3 bases from J, the junction contained 3 bases not matched to a gene. Germline-derived CDR1 and CDR2 are GTSNPN and SVGIG (reference sequence). CDR3 nucleotides: TGTGCCTGGAGTGCGGCAGGGGGTGGAAACACCATATATTTT. This codes for CAWSAAGGGNTIYF.

This chain links TRBV3-1 (or the pseudogene TRBV3-2) with TRBJ2-7; 11 bases are a match to TRBD2. Unmatched junction bases numbered 12, after V lost 1 base and J lost 1 base. CDR3 length: 19 residues. Germline V gene data show CDR1 as LGHDT and CDR2 as YNNKEL (reference sequence). The CDR3 DNA sequence: TGTGCCAGCAGCCAAGCCCGCGGCGGGTCTAGCGGGGGGTCCTACGAGCAGTACTTC. Protein product: CASSQARGGSSGGSYEQYF.

V and J are TRBV2 and TRBJ2-5; no clear D gene. V was clipped by 0 bases and J by 9 bases, with 11 bases between them. The CDR3 contains 13 residues. Germline V gives CDR1 SNHLY, CDR2 FYNNEI. The CDR3 DNA follows: TGTGCCAGCAGTGAAGCGCTAGGTTCAGCCCAGTACTTC. It encodes CASSEALGSAQYF. Variable domain in full (rest from reference TRBV2 and TRBJ2-5): EPEVTQTPSHQVTQMGQEVILRCVPISNHLYFYWYRQILGQKVEFLVSFYNNEISEKSEIFDDQFSVERPDGSNFTLKIRSTKLEDSAMYFCASSEALGSAQYFGPGTRLLVL.

The chain employs TRBV10-1 and TRBJ1-5; D uncertain. Germline-derived CDR1 and CDR2 are WNHNN and SYGVQD (reference sequence). Trimming left V 3 bases short and J 3 bases short, with 9 bases between. The CDR3 length is 14 residues. The chain's CDR3 is CASSDAQLNQPQHF. The DNA of the CDR3 is TGCGCCAGCAGTGACGCACAGCTCAATCAGCCCCAGCATTTT.

The sample holds a few counts of this clone. Here the CDR3 DNA reads TGTGCCAGCTCACCGAGGGACATCCCGAGCTCCTACGAGCAGTACTTC. This encodes CASSPRDIPSSYEQYF. This rearrangement joins TRBV18 to TRBJ2-7; TRBD1 is a possible D gene (6 bases). V dropped 3 bases and J dropped 0 bases, with 15 bases sitting between them. The CDR3 consists of 16 residues. Germline values: CDR1 KGHSH, CDR2 LQKENI.

V is TRBV28 and J is TRBJ2-1; 8 nucleotides align to TRBD2. The CDR3 is 14 residues long. Germline CDR1 reads MDHEN; CDR2 reads SYDVKM. The junction had 3 bases not matched to a gene; V was cut back by 8 bases and J by 0 bases. CDR3 region: CASGLASSYNEQFF. CDR3 DNA: TGTGCCAGCGGACTAGCAAGCTCCTACAATGAGCAGTTCTTC.

This clone was detected only once. The chain employs TRBV7-6 and TRBJ1-4, with 10 bases lining up with TRBD1. Germline V gene lookup returns CDR1 SGHVS and CDR2 FNYEAQ. The CDR3 spans 15 residues. Trimming took 4 bases from V and 7 from J; bases not matched to a gene: 6. The CDR3, as DNA: TGTGCCAGCAGCTCCCGGGACAGGGGTGGTGAAAAACTGTTTTTT. The encoded protein is CASSSRDRGGEKLFF.

The rearrangement joins TRBV30 to TRBJ1-1; 7 bases agree with TRBD1. The ends lost 0 bases at V and 0 bases at J; junction bases unmatched: 13. CDR1 and CDR2 from the germline V gene are GTSNPN and SVGIG (reference sequence). This CDR3 has 18 amino acids. For the CDR3, the DNA is TGTGCCTGGAGTGTACCGGACAGGCGGCCGACTATGAACACTGAAGCTTTCTTT. Its protein product is CAWSVPDRRPTMNTEAFF.

This rearrangement joins TRBV18 to TRBJ2-3, with 11 positions matching TRBD2. Germline V gene sequence: CDR1 KGHSH, CDR2 LQKENI. This CDR3 contains 19 residues. The J segment lost 1 base and the V segment lost 3 bases, leaving 12 bases of the junction unmatched. Written as DNA, the CDR3 is TGTGCCAGCTCACCCCAAACCCCGACTAGCGGGGATGGCACAGATACGCAGTATTTT. Translating it yields CASSPQTPTSGDGTDTQYF.

The chain carries TRBV24-1 and TRBJ2-1; D gene ambiguous. Germline lookup yields CDR1 KGHDR and CDR2 SFDVKD. The CDR3 extends over 11 amino acids. V shed 5 bases and J shed 8 bases, with 6 bases lying between them. The CDR3 spells CATSALYEQFF. CDR3 DNA sequence: TGTGCCACCAGTGCCCTCTATGAGCAGTTCTTC.

This chain joins TRBV9 and TRBJ2-1; 7 bases line up with TRBD1. The CDR3 has 15 residues. CDR1 is SGDLS, CDR2 YYNGEE, per germline. Trimming at V came to 0 bases and at J to 6 bases, leaving 6 bases not matched to a gene. CDR3 in amino acids: CASSVGLGTANEQFF. The CDR3 DNA is TGTGCCAGCAGCGTAGGGCTCGGGACAGCCAATGAGCAGTTCTTC.

J is TRBJ2-7 and V is TRBV7-9; TRBD2 matches at 7 bases. Germline loops: CDR1 SEHNR, CDR2 FQNEAQ (reference sequence). Trimming at V came to 5 bases and at J to 2 bases, leaving 12 bases not matched to a gene. The length of the CDR3 is 16 residues. The CDR3 nucleotides read TGTGCCAGCAGCCCTGTGTCATCGGGGGGTGCCTACGAGCAGTACTTC. Translated, it gives CASSPVSSGGAYEQYF.

The chain joins TRBV27 to TRBJ1-6; tentatively, D is TRBD1 (5 bases). The CDR3 is 15 residues long. Trimming stripped 4 bases from V and 6 bases from J, with 13 bases between. CDR1 is MNHEY, CDR2 SMNVEV, per germline (reference sequence). The CDR3 nucleotides read TGTGCCAGCAGTTCTTGGGGCGGAGTTAATTCACCCCTCCACTTT. It specifies CASSSWGGVNSPLHF.